This T cell receptor beta chain was profiled in a study of blood T cells in healthy people across ages. Alongside a J-beta primer mix, a sample-barcoded 5' primer served in a second PCR lasting roughly 6 to 12 cycles. In TCRdb, the 5' RACE reads were re-called with MiXCR into one record per CDR3 protein. Of about 780,000 distinct CDR3 sequences in the sample, about 59% were seen once. This CDR3 has 15 residues. V lost 1 base and J lost 2; bases outside the gene matches: 2. Per germline, CDR1 SGHTA and CDR2 FQGTGA. The sample holds a few counts of this clonotype. The antigen remains unidentified. Donation came from healthy Caucasian individuals in Russia who were aged 6 to 90. The study, taken as a whole, reports: It was found that TCR beta diversity correlated strongly with the percentage of naive T cells. Significant beta diversity loss was already apparent by age around 40, declining roughly linearly.

The origin of this receptor is a man aged 30-40 years in good health. The sequenced sample was blood. This chain uses TRBV7-3 with TRBJ2-3; TRBD2 matches 8 bases. This chain's CDR3 is CASSLSGGYTDTQYF. CDR3 nucleotide sequence: TGTGCCAGCAGCTTAAGCGGGGGGTACACAGATACGCAGTATTTT.